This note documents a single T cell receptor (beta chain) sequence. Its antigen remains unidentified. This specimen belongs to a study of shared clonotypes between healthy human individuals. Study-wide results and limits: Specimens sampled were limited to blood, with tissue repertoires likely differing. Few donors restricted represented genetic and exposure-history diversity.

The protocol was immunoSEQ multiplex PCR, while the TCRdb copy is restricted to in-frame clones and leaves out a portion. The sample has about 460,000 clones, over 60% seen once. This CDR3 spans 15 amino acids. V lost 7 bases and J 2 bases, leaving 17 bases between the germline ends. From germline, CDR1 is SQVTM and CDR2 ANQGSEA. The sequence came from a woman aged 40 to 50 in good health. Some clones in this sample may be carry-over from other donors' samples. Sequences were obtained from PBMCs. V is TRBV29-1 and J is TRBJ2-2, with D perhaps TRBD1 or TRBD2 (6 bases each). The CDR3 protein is CSAATGAGNTGELFF. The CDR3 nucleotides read TGCAGCGCCGCGACGGGGGCAGGAAACACCGGGGAGCTGTTTTTT.